This TCR beta chain was obtained from a study of blood T cell repertoires in COVID-19. Overall study context: Acute and convalescent COVID-19 specimens originated in the United States, Italy and Spain. The analysed material was cDNA or gDNA that came from T cells, B-cell-depleted T cells, or PBMCs.

CDR1 is LGHNT, CDR2 FRNRAP, per germline. V lost 2 bases and J lost 0, with 8 bases in between. The CDR3 is 15 amino acids. Per the study methods: It was from reference gene primer amplification that nucleated cell counts were estimated. Clones were read by immunoSEQ multiplex PCR, and TCRdb kept only the in-frame ones, dropping some. D and trimming were read from the DNA, whereas the V and J calls and clone size are those reported in that table. This sample carries some 78,000 clones, around nine tenths of them seen once, and the ten largest clones take nearly 5%. The sequence derives from an elderly woman with active or convalescent COVID-19. The sample consisted of peripheral blood. V gene TRBV12-5 combines with J gene TRBJ1-5; no firm D call. The CDR3 here is CASGLREYSNQPQHF. In nucleotides, the CDR3 is TGTGCTAGTGGTTTGCGAGAATATAGCAATCAGCCCCAGCATTTT.